Sequencing of this TCR beta chain was carried out in a study of shared clonotypes between healthy human individuals. CD45RO-negative CD8 cells positively selected for CCR7 made up the naive population, which excluded terminally differentiated effector memory CD45RA+ cells. Study-wide results and caveats: Of the naive CD4 clonotypes, roughly 5% were shared across several donors. It was the few donors that limited the genetic and exposure-history diversity represented. Naive subsets generally had larger estimated richness than memory subsets.

This CDR3 is built from 13 residues. Germline V lookup: CDR1 SQVTM, CDR2 ANQGSEA. V lost 3 bases and J lost 3, with 12 bases in between. Each replicate PCR on the sorted subsets used about 220 ng DNA (roughly 27,000 T cell genomes). Sequencing used immunoSEQ multiplex PCR; TCRdb keeps in-frame clones, though not all of them. Here the sample spans 1.5 million to 2.5 million clones, about 95% being singletons. As for this clone: Its target is not known. The sample holds other DNA sequences that translate to the same CDR3.

The sequencing input was naive CD8+ T cells sorted from blood. The receptor's source is a man aged 18 to 30 in good health. The chain joins TRBV29-1 to TRBJ2-7; D may be TRBD1 or TRBD2 (7 bases each). Here the CDR3 DNA reads TGCAGCGTTGAGTCAGGGGGGGGCTACGAGCAGTACTTC. Translated, it gives CSVESGGGYEQYF.